Presented here are 21 T cell receptor beta chains from one specimen sequenced in a study of blood T cell repertoires in COVID-19. Sequencing used immunoSEQ multiplex PCR; TCRdb keeps in-frame clones, though not all of them. The table lists 90,000 to 100,000 clones, around 85% of them singletons, with 9.5% to 15% in the top ten. Material: peripheral blood. These receptors originate from a human donor in a cohort sampled during active COVID-19.

This sequence joins TRBV7-2 and TRBJ1-6; the match to TRBD1 covers 12 bases. The CDR3 covers 15 residues. Trimming at V came to 5 bases and at J to 9 bases, leaving 5 bases not matched to a gene. Germline assignment: CDR1 SGHTA and CDR2 FQGNSA. Here the CDR3 reads CASSRGQGAASPLHF. The CDR3 bases are TGTGCCAGCAGCCGGGGACAGGGGGCTGCTTCACCCCTCCACTTT.

The chain links TRBV5-5 to TRBJ2-5, with 9 bases lining up with TRBD1. The CDR3 extends over 16 amino acids. Germline V gene sequence: CDR1 SGHKS, CDR2 YYEKEE (reference sequence). Trimming cost V 2 bases and J 1 base; bases outside gene matches: 6. The CDR3 DNA reads as TGTGCCAGCAGCTTCCTTCGGGGACAGGGCCAAGAGACCCAGTACTTC. The encoded protein is CASSFLRGQGQETQYF.

The chain has TRBV27 and TRBJ2-7; TRBD2 is a possible D gene (5 bases). Trimming took off 7 bases at V and 0 bases at J, with 10 bases between the two ends. Germline lookup yields CDR1 MNHEY and CDR2 SMNVEV (reference sequence). The CDR3 is made up of 13 amino acids. CDR3 in amino acids: CASTDSSSYEQYF. The DNA for the CDR3 is TGTGCCAGCACGGACTCCTCCTCCTACGAGCAGTACTTC.

V gene TRBV9 combines with J gene TRBJ1-1, with 8 bases aligning to TRBD1. The V segment lost 2 bases and the J segment 1 base; nucleotides outside the gene matches: 4. The CDR3 is 15 residues long. The germline V gene encodes CDR1 SGDLS and CDR2 YYNGEE. The CDR3 DNA is TGTGCCAGCAGCGTTGGGACAGGAGCGAACACTGAAGCTTTCTTT. It specifies CASSVGTGANTEAFF.

This clone has just one count. V usage is TRBV6-2 or TRBV6-3 and J usage is TRBJ2-7; 11 bases agree with TRBD1. Germline V lookup: CDR1 MNHEY, CDR2 SVGEGT. The V and J ends lost 5 bases and 5 bases, in that order; junction bases with no gene match: 11. The CDR3 extends over 16 amino acids. This CDR3 reads CASSRIGGQGVHEQYF. The CDR3 DNA sequence: TGTGCCAGCAGTCGGATCGGGGGACAGGGGGTCCACGAGCAGTACTTC.

V usage is TRBV27 and J usage is TRBJ2-7, with 14 bases fitting TRBD2. The CDR3 runs 17 residues. The germline V gene has CDR1 MNHEY and CDR2 SMNVEV (reference sequence). After removal of 5 bases from V and 0 bases from J, the junction contained 6 bases not matched to a gene. CDR3 nucleotides: TGTGCCAGCAGTCCGGGGACTAGCGGGAGAATCTCCTACGAGCAGTACTTC. Amino acids: CASSPGTSGRISYEQYF.

The chain employs TRBV27 and TRBJ2-7, with 8 positions matching TRBD2. Per germline, CDR1 MNHEY and CDR2 SMNVEV (reference sequence). The CDR3 contains 14 residues. After removal of 2 bases from V and 7 bases from J, the junction contained 7 bases not matched to a gene. The CDR3 DNA reads as TGTGCCAGCAGTTTACCAGCGGGAGATGGTGAGCAGTACTTC. It is translated as CASSLPAGDGEQYF.

The CDR3 region has the DNA TGTGCCAGCAGTGAAGCAGGGGCAGGGAATCAGCCCCAGCATTTT. Protein: CASSEAGAGNQPQHF. The chain is built from TRBV6-1 and TRBJ1-5; weak D call: TRBD1 (5 bases). The V gene lost 0 bases and the J gene lost 4 bases, with 10 bases spanning the gap. This CDR3 is built from 15 residues. Germline CDR1 reads MNHNS; CDR2 reads SASEGT.

The chain couples TRBV7-3 to TRBJ1-4, with TRBD1 matching 10 bases. Per germline, CDR1 SGHTA and CDR2 FQGTGA. The length of the CDR3 is 19 residues. V was clipped by 3 bases and J by 0 bases; unmatched bases: 10. The DNA of the CDR3 is TGTGCCAGCAGCTTTTATAACCGGGACAGGGGCGCAACTAATGAAAAACTGTTTTTT. Translating it yields CASSFYNRDRGATNEKLFF. Together with reference TRBV7-3 and TRBJ1-4, the CDR3 gives the full variable domain: GAGVSQTPSNKVTEKGKYVELRCDPISGHTALYWYRQSLGQGPEFLIYFQGTGAADDSGLPNDRFFAVRPEGSVSTLKIQRTERGDSAVYLCASSFYNRDRGATNEKLFFGSGTQLSVL.

The chain has TRBV5-1 and TRBJ2-5; D gene unclear. Trimming took off 0 bases at V and 2 bases at J, with 14 bases between the two ends. The CDR3 loop spans 16 amino acids. Germline CDR1 and CDR2: SGHRS and YFSETQ. CDR3 bases: TGCGCCAGCAGCTTGGGGGCAGCCTCTGGTCAAGAGACCCAGTACTTC. Residues: CASSLGAASGQETQYF.

The V call is TRBV5-5, the J call TRBJ2-3; 7 nucleotides agree with TRBD1. There are 14 residues in the CDR3. The V segment lost 0 bases and the J segment 4 bases; nucleotides outside the gene matches: 2. Per the germline V gene, CDR1 is SGHKS and CDR2 is YYEKEE (reference sequence). The CDR3 here is CASSLAQGADTQYF. The CDR3 DNA reads TGTGCCAGCAGCTTGGCCCAGGGGGCAGATACGCAGTATTTT.

V is TRBV7-8 and J is TRBJ2-7; 7 bases are a match to TRBD2. This CDR3 is 13 amino acids long. Germline CDR1 and CDR2: SGHVS and FQNEAQ. V lost 6 bases and J lost 2; bases outside the gene matches: 4. CDR3 loop: CASRRLAAYEQYF. The CDR3 coding sequence is TGTGCCAGCAGACGTCTAGCGGCCTACGAGCAGTACTTC.

The V and J genes are TRBV5-4 and TRBJ2-7, with 7 bases aligning to TRBD2. Germline CDR1 SGHNT, CDR2 YYREEE (reference sequence). The CDR3 sequence is 15 residues long. The junction had 14 bases not matched to a gene; V was cut back by 5 bases and J by 6 bases. CDR3 amino acids: CASRERAGDAGEQYF. Written as DNA, the CDR3 is TGTGCCAGCAGGGAAAGGGCGGGAGACGCAGGCGAGCAGTACTTC. Combining the CDR3 with reference TRBV5-4 and TRBJ2-7 gives the whole variable domain ETGVTQSPTHLIKTRGQQVTLRCSSQSGHNTVSWYQQALGQGPQFIFQYYREEENGRGNFPPRFSGLQFPNYSSELNVNALELDDSALYLCASRERAGDAGEQYFGPGTRLTVT.

DNA for the CDR3: TGTGCCAGCAGCTCTGGGCCGTTCGGTGAGAGAGGCTACACCTTC. Translated: CASSSGPFGERGYTF. The genes are TRBV7-2 and TRBJ1-2; D not resolved. V lost 4 bases to trimming and J lost 8 bases, with 20 bases between them. CDR1 SGHTA and CDR2 FQGNSA come from the germline V gene. The CDR3 has 15 amino acids.

The chain is built from TRBV7-3 and TRBJ2-3; a possible D gene is TRBD1 (5 bases). The germline CDR1 and CDR2 sequences are SGHTA and FQGTGA. The V gene lost 5 bases and the J gene lost 3 bases, with 15 bases spanning the gap. This CDR3 is 15 amino acids long. The CDR3 reads CASSPRTPGTDTQYF. CDR3 DNA: TGTGCCAGCAGCCCCCGGACACCTGGGACAGATACGCAGTATTTT.

This clone appeared once. CDR3 coding DNA: TGTGCCAGCAGCTTGGACGGGGGTAACTATGGCTACACCTTC. Its protein product is CASSLDGGNYGYTF. V and J are TRBV5-5 and TRBJ1-2; TRBD1 might be the D (5 bases). Germline V gives CDR1 SGHKS, CDR2 YYEKEE (reference sequence). The CDR3 totals 14 residues. Trimming shortened V by 0 bases and J by 1 base, and 7 bases separated the two germline ends. Full variable domain (rest looked up from reference TRBV5-5 and TRBJ1-2): DAGVTQSPTHLIKTRGQQVTLRCSPISGHKSVSWYQQVLGQGPQFIFQYYEKEERGRGNFPDRFSARQFPNYSSELNVNALLLGDSALYLCASSLDGGNYGYTFGSGTRLTVV.

The chain carries TRBV4-3 and TRBJ2-5, with 10 bases that match TRBD2. The V gene end was trimmed by 0 bases and the J gene end by 5 bases; junction bases not matched to a gene: 18. Germline loops: CDR1 LGHNA, CDR2 YSLEER. The CDR3 runs 20 residues. In nucleotides, the CDR3 is TGCGCCAGCAGCCAAGACTGGGGGCCCCGACGGACAGCGGGGGGGGAGACCCAGTACTTC. Its protein is CASSQDWGPRRTAGGETQYF.

The CDR3 loop reads CASSPGQVNEQYF. The CDR3 DNA sequence: TGCGCCAGCAGCCCGGGACAGGTCAACGAGCAGTACTTC. The chain employs TRBV4-3 and TRBJ2-7, with 8 positions matching TRBD1. J lost 5 bases, V lost 4 bases, and 4 bases had no gene match. This CDR3 is 13 amino acids long. CDR1 is LGHNA, CDR2 YSLEER, per germline.

This rearrangement joins TRBV25-1 to TRBJ1-6; D gene uncertain. The CDR3 totals 13 residues. Trimming shortened V by 4 bases and J by 7 bases, and 8 bases separated the two germline ends. Germline CDR1 MGHDK, CDR2 SYGVNS. The CDR3 region has the DNA TGTGCCAGCAGTGGTCGACACAATTCACCCCTCCACTTT. It translates to CASSGRHNSPLHF.

This chain connects TRBV6-1 to TRBJ1-5; no reliable D call. Germline CDR1 and CDR2: MNHNS and SASEGT. Trimming removed 0 bases from V and 3 bases from J, with 9 bases in between. This CDR3 has 15 residues. The CDR3 sequence is CASSEAGGFNQPQHF. The CDR3 DNA reads TGTGCCAGCAGTGAAGCGGGAGGGTTCAATCAGCCCCAGCATTTT.

The rearrangement joins TRBV19 to TRBJ2-7, with 10 bases that match TRBD2. The CDR3 has 14 residues. Losses at the gene ends were 6 bases for V and 2 bases for J; bases not matched to a gene: 4. The germline V gene encodes CDR1 LNHDA and CDR2 SQIVND (reference sequence). CDR3 loop: CASRGTSAPYEQYF. The CDR3 coding sequence is TGTGCCAGTAGGGGGACTAGCGCTCCCTACGAGCAGTACTTC.